Following are 21 T cell receptor beta chains from one sample sequenced in a study of T cell changes during pregnancy in multiple sclerosis. The protocol was immunoSEQ multiplex PCR, while the TCRdb copy is restricted to in-frame clones and leaves out a portion. The table records approximately 100,000 clones, 85% to 95% of them present only once. Material: peripheral blood, obtained after pregnancy. These receptors all stem from a female donor with multiple sclerosis, enrolled in a pregnancy study.

This sequence joins TRBV14 and TRBJ2-7; D possibly corresponds to TRBD2 (5 bases). The germline V gene has CDR1 SGHDN and CDR2 FVKESK. CDR3 length: 13 amino acids. The V end was cut by 6 bases, the J end by 3 bases, with 12 bases between. CDR3 region: CASRETTRYEQYF. The CDR3 DNA sequence: TGTGCCAGCAGGGAGACTACCCGCTACGAGCAGTACTTC. The entire variable domain, with the rest obtained from reference TRBV14 and TRBJ2-7, is as follows: EAGVTQFPSHSVIEKGQTVTLRCDPISGHDNLYWYRRVMGKEIKFLLHFVKESKQDESGMPNNRFLAERTGGTYSTLKVQPAELEDSGVYFCASRETTRYEQYFGPGTRLTVT.

This chain uses TRBV7-9 with TRBJ2-7, with D perhaps TRBD1 (6 bases). V dropped 3 bases and J dropped 1 base, with 19 bases sitting between them. Germline CDR1 is SEHNR and CDR2 is FQNEAQ (reference sequence). The CDR3 spans 17 residues. CDR3 coding DNA: TGTGCCAGCAGCTTGGGTCAGCCGGGACAAAAGTCCTACGAGCAGTACTTC. Its protein is CASSLGQPGQKSYEQYF.

The CDR3: CASSDTGYNYGYTF. CDR3 sequence (DNA): TGTGCCAGCAGTGATACAGGGTATAACTATGGCTACACCTTC. This chain connects TRBV27 to TRBJ1-2; a weak D match, TRBD1 (6 bases). V was cut by 5 bases and J by 1 base, with 11 bases left in between. This CDR3 comprises 14 residues. The germline V gene encodes CDR1 MNHEY and CDR2 SMNVEV (reference sequence).

The chain is built from TRBV5-4 and TRBJ2-7; 8 nucleotides agree with TRBD1. Germline V gene sequence: CDR1 SGHNT, CDR2 YYREEE (reference sequence). With V trimmed by 4 bases and J by 0 bases, 3 bases remained unmatched. The CDR3 extends over 14 amino acids. The CDR3, as DNA: TGTGCCAGCAGCCGGGACAGGAGCTCCTACGAGCAGTACTTC. As protein: CASSRDRSSYEQYF.

The chain is built from TRBV7-2 and TRBJ1-2; D is unclear. The CDR3 is 15 residues long. Germline-derived CDR1 and CDR2 are SGHTA and FQGNSA. Trimming took 5 bases from V and 4 from J, leaving 17 bases between them. The CDR3 sequence is CASSGVRGPVYGYTF. The CDR3 bases are TGTGCCAGCAGCGGGGTACGGGGTCCGGTCTATGGCTACACCTTC.

CDR3 sequence reads: CASSTYRGLGANVLTF. Written as DNA, the CDR3 is TGTGCCAGCAGTACTTACAGGGGGCTAGGGGCCAACGTCCTGACTTTC. This chain joins TRBV28 and TRBJ2-6, with TRBD1 identical over 9 bases. The trim removed 5 bases at V and 4 bases at J, leaving 6 bases unmatched. The CDR3 contains 16 residues. Germline-derived CDR1 and CDR2 are MDHEN and SYDVKM.

The CDR3 DNA reads as TGCGCCAGCAGCCAAGCGCAGAATAGCAATCAGCCCCAGCATTTT. It encodes CASSQAQNSNQPQHF. The chain joins TRBV4-1 to TRBJ1-5, with no clear D. This CDR3 contains 15 residues. CDR1 and CDR2 (germline): MGHRA, YSYEKL. V shed 1 base and J shed 0 bases, with 7 bases lying between them.

The V and J genes are TRBV2 and TRBJ1-1; perhaps TRBD1 as D (6 bases). Per germline, CDR1 SNHLY and CDR2 FYNNEI. The CDR3 is 12 residues long. V lost 6 bases to trimming and J lost 7 bases, with 12 bases between them. CDR3 coding DNA: TGTGCCAGCAGCAGGGGACGGGTTGAAGCTTTCTTT. This codes for CASSRGRVEAFF.

V and J are TRBV30 and TRBJ2-5; 12 bases fit TRBD2. Germline CDR1 and CDR2: GTSNPN and SVGIG (reference sequence). Losses at the gene ends were 3 bases for V and 5 bases for J; bases not matched to a gene: 10. The CDR3 loop spans 16 amino acids. The CDR3 region is CAWSAGTSGPRETQYF. CDR3 sequence (DNA): TGTGCCTGGAGCGCCGGGACTAGCGGGCCCCGCGAGACCCAGTACTTC. The complete variable domain, with remaining parts taken from reference TRBV30 and TRBJ2-5, reads SQTIHQWPATLVQPVGSPLSLECTVEGTSNPNLYWYRQAAGRGLQLLFYSVGIGQISSEVPQNLSASRPQDRQFILSSKKLLLSDSGFYLCAWSAGTSGPRETQYFGPGTRLLVL.

V and J are TRBV7-2 and TRBJ1-1; no definite D call. CDR1 and CDR2 from the germline V gene are SGHTA and FQGNSA. The CDR3 is 14 amino acids. V lost 5 bases, J lost 4 bases, and 14 bases lay in between. Written as DNA, the CDR3 is TGTGCCAGCAGCCTAAGGAGGGCAGGCACTGAAGCTTTCTTT. Translating gives CASSLRRAGTEAFF.

This rearrangement joins TRBV7-9 to TRBJ1-2; 9 bases fit TRBD1. Germline CDR1 SEHNR, CDR2 FQNEAQ (reference sequence). The CDR3 runs 14 residues. Germline trimming cut 2 bases from V and 8 bases from J; bases unmatched to any gene: 6. DNA of the CDR3: TGTGCCAGCAGCTTACTGGACAGGGGTACCGGCTACACCTTC. This gives the protein CASSLLDRGTGYTF.

The rearrangement links TRBV6-1 to TRBJ1-3; D is unclear. Germline values: CDR1 MNHNS, CDR2 SASEGT. This CDR3 spans 13 amino acids. Trimming took 5 bases from V and 2 from J, leaving 7 bases between them. The CDR3 protein is CASSPQAGNTIYF. The CDR3, as DNA: TGTGCCAGCAGTCCTCAGGCTGGAAACACCATATATTTT.

The chain links TRBV6-6 to TRBJ2-7; maybe TRBD1 (6 bases). Trimming shortened V by 0 bases and J by 12 bases, and 18 bases separated the two germline ends. CDR1 MNHNY and CDR2 SVGAGI come from the germline V gene (reference sequence). The CDR3 is 14 amino acids. CDR3 in DNA: TGTGCCAGCAGTTACTCAACCCTGCCAGGGGTCCCGTACTTC. Encoded protein: CASSYSTLPGVPYF.

V gene TRBV7-6 combines with J gene TRBJ2-1; 14 bases are shared with TRBD2. Per the germline V gene, CDR1 is SGHVS and CDR2 is FNYEAQ. The CDR3 contains 16 residues. V shed 6 bases and J 6 bases; nucleotides not matched to a gene: 7. CDR3: CASSLGLAGGSNEQFF. The CDR3 DNA sequence: TGTGCCAGCAGTCTAGGACTAGCGGGGGGTTCCAATGAGCAGTTCTTC. The variable domain in full, completed from reference TRBV7-6 and TRBJ2-1, reads GAGVSQSPRYKVTKRGQDVALRCDPISGHVSLYWYRQALGQGPEFLTYFNYEAQQDKSGLPNDRFSAERPEGSISTLTIQRTEQRDSAMYRCASSLGLAGGSNEQFFGPGTRLTVL.

The chain couples TRBV19 to TRBJ1-2, with unresolved D. This CDR3 is 14 amino acids long. Germline V gene sequence: CDR1 LNHDA, CDR2 SQIVND (reference sequence). The V end was cut by 3 bases, the J end by 4 bases, with 12 bases between. The CDR3 protein is CASSILGGLYGYTF. CDR3 coding DNA: TGTGCCAGTAGTATCTTGGGAGGGCTCTATGGCTACACCTTC.

The chain is built from TRBV7-9 and TRBJ2-3; D is ambiguous. Germline CDR1 reads SEHNR; CDR2 reads FQNEAQ (reference sequence). Trimming cost V 5 bases and J 1 base, with 16 bases left between them. CDR3 length: 16 residues. The CDR3 DNA reads as TGTGCCAGCAGCCGACGCGGTCAGCTCCGCACAGATACGCAGTATTTT. This sequence encodes CASSRRGQLRTDTQYF.

This rearrangement joins TRBV5-4 to TRBJ1-3; no clear D gene. Germline CDR1 and CDR2: SGHNT and YYREEE (reference sequence). Trimming stripped 1 base from V and 2 bases from J, with 16 bases between. The CDR3 loop spans 17 amino acids. CDR3 nucleotides: TGTGCCAGCAGCTTGAAGGAGCTCTCTTATGCTGGAAACACCATATATTTT. Translation gives CASSLKELSYAGNTIYF.

A note on this clone: Other DNA variants within this sample encode the same CDR3. This chain links TRBV18 with TRBJ1-1; 11 bases fit TRBD1. Germline CDR1 is KGHSH and CDR2 is LQKENI. The CDR3 totals 15 residues. V was pared by 6 bases and J by 1 base, with 4 bases of the junction left unmatched. The CDR3 is CASSLGTGGNTEAFF. CDR3 nucleotides: TGTGCCAGCTCCCTCGGGACAGGGGGGAACACTGAAGCTTTCTTT.

In this sample, this clone turned up once. The chain joins TRBV10-3 to TRBJ1-1, with 12 bases lining up with TRBD1. Germline trimming cut 4 bases from V and 2 bases from J; bases unmatched to any gene: 2. This CDR3 has 15 residues. Per the germline V gene, CDR1 is ENHRY and CDR2 is SYGVKD. In DNA form, the CDR3 reads TGTGCCATCAGTGGTGGGACAGGGGGCAACACTGAAGCTTTCTTT. Protein: CAISGGTGGNTEAFF.

To note about this clone: The same CDR3 also results from other DNA sequences found in this sample. The chain has TRBV6-5 and TRBJ1-1, with TRBD1 identical over 9 bases. Germline lookup yields CDR1 MNHEY and CDR2 SVGAGI. The CDR3 extends over 14 amino acids. Unmatched junction bases numbered 1, after V lost 5 bases and J lost 0 bases. The CDR3 DNA reads as TGTGCCAGCAGTCGGGACAGGGTGAACACTGAAGCTTTCTTT. This codes for CASSRDRVNTEAFF.

V and J are TRBV28 and TRBJ1-1, with D unresolved. Germline V gene lookup returns CDR1 MDHEN and CDR2 SYDVKM. This CDR3 has 14 amino acids. Trimming pared 1 base from V and 2 bases from J, leaving 8 bases between. CDR3 residues: CASSLSRVNTEAFF. As DNA, the CDR3 is TGTGCCAGCAGTTTATCTCGGGTTAACACTGAAGCTTTCTTT.